Presented here are 17 T cell receptor beta chains from one specimen sequenced in a study of identical twins. A single record per CDR3 protein comes from TCRdb applying MiXCR to the 5' RACE reads. Of 1.5 million to 2 million distinct CDR3 sequences in the sample, less than 35% were seen once. The sample comprised cord blood. The receptors were sampled from a newborn girl in good health.

CDR3 nucleotide sequence: TGTGCCATCGGGCGGGGCGGGGCCAGAGATACGCAGTATTTT. Translated, it gives CAIGRGGARDTQYF. V gene TRBV10-3 combines with J gene TRBJ2-3; D is possibly TRBD2 (6 bases). There are 14 residues in the CDR3. Trimming pared 8 bases from V and 5 bases from J, leaving 17 bases between. CDR1 and CDR2 from the germline V gene are ENHRY and SYGVKD.

This rearrangement joins TRBV7-9 to TRBJ2-4, with 13 nucleotides matching TRBD2. TRBJ2-7 matches the DNA end more closely, so the J call is doubtful. Germline V lookup: CDR1 SEHNR, CDR2 FQNEAQ (reference sequence). This CDR3 contains 16 residues. The CDR3 coding sequence is TGTGCCAGCAGCCAAGGACTAGCGGGAGTCCTCTACGAGCAGTACTTC. Its translation is CASSQGLAGVLYEQYF.

This clonotype was seen only once. The gene calls are TRBV20-1 and TRBJ2-3; 8 bases match TRBD2. CDR3 length equals 15 residues. V lost 1 base, J lost 6 bases, and 9 bases stayed unmatched. Germline V CDR1 and CDR2: DFQATT, SNEGSKA (reference sequence). The DNA of the CDR3 is TGCAGTGCTAGAGTTGGGGGTAGCGGGGTTGATACGCAGTATTTT. This translates into CSARVGGSGVDTQYF.

This clonotype appeared a few times. Here the CDR3 DNA reads TGCAGTGCTAGGGACCCTAACAGGGTCGGTCAGCCCCAGCATTTT. It specifies CSARDPNRVGQPQHF. The rearrangement joins TRBV20-1 to TRBJ1-5, with a tentative D call TRBD1 (6 bases). Germline V gives CDR1 DFQATT, CDR2 SNEGSKA (reference sequence). CDR3 length: 15 residues. Trimming cost V 3 bases and J 6 bases, with 18 bases left between them.

CDR3 sequence (DNA): TGCGCCAGCAGCCTCAGTGGGACAGGGAGGTGGTCTGGCTACACCTTC. This encodes CASSLSGTGRWSGYTF. The V call is TRBV5-1, the J call TRBJ1-2, with 9 bases fitting TRBD1. Unmatched junction bases numbered 14, after V lost 4 bases and J lost 7 bases. This CDR3 contains 16 residues. Looked up from germline, CDR1 is SGHRS and CDR2 is YFSETQ.

About this clonotype: Possible read error: a much larger clone is one base away. The chain has TRBV7-2 and TRBJ2-7; 9 nucleotides line up with TRBD2. CDR1 and CDR2 (germline): SGHTA, FQGNSA. The length of the CDR3 is 15 residues. CDR3 loop: CVSSLYLAGSYEQYF. In nucleotides, the CDR3 is TGTGTCAGCAGCTTGTATCTAGCGGGGTCCTACGAGCAGTACTTC.

This clonotype occurred a few times. This chain connects TRBV7-2 to TRBJ2-7, with D possibly TRBD2 on 6 matching bases. CDR1 and CDR2 (germline): SGHTA, FQGNSA. This CDR3 is built from 14 residues. Trimming left V 8 bases short and J 0 bases short, with 14 bases between. CDR3 in amino acids: CASGLADGSYEQYF. The CDR3, as DNA: TGTGCCAGCGGATTAGCGGATGGCTCCTACGAGCAGTACTTC. Full variable domain (missing parts from reference TRBV7-2 and TRBJ2-7): GAGVSQSPSNKVTEKGKDVELRCDPISGHTALYWYRQSLGQGLEFLIYFQGNSAPDKSGLPSDRFSAERTGGSVSTLTIQRTQQEDSAVYLCASGLADGSYEQYFGPGTRLTVT.

This clonotype occurred a few times. The rearrangement joins TRBV7-9 to TRBJ1-2; 7 bases map to TRBD1. The CDR3 is 15 amino acids. The V gene end was trimmed by 5 bases and the J gene end by 0 bases; junction bases not matched to a gene: 6. Germline lookup yields CDR1 SEHNR and CDR2 FQNEAQ (reference sequence). The CDR3 loop is CASSPLGQTNYGYTF. The CDR3, as DNA: TGTGCCAGCAGCCCCTTGGGACAGACTAACTATGGCTACACCTTC.

The chain recombines TRBV12-3 or TRBV12-4 with TRBJ2-3; 10 nucleotides match TRBD2. V trimming: 4 bases; J trimming: 4 bases; junction bases outside the gene matches: 14. The CDR3 totals 18 residues. The CDR3 is CASSSSSGRGGSADTQYF. Here the CDR3 DNA reads TGTGCCAGCAGTTCATCTAGCGGGAGAGGAGGTAGTGCAGATACGCAGTATTTT.

The genes are TRBV20-1 and TRBJ1-5; D may be TRBD1 (5 bases). CDR1 is DFQATT, CDR2 SNEGSKA, per germline (reference sequence). Trimming stripped 2 bases from V and 0 bases from J, with 17 bases between. The CDR3 totals 17 residues. The CDR3 loop is CSARPPGADYSNQPQHF. The CDR3 DNA follows: TGCAGTGCTAGACCCCCCGGGGCGGATTATAGCAATCAGCCCCAGCATTTT.

The CDR3 spells CASSLGGSKGYEQYF. Written as DNA, the CDR3 is TGTGCCAGCAGCTTAGGAGGGAGTAAAGGCTACGAGCAGTACTTC. The chain is built from TRBV7-2 and TRBJ2-5, with D possibly being TRBD2 (5 bases). Matching the DNA end better, TRBJ2-7 makes the J call doubtful. CDR1 and CDR2 from the germline V gene are SGHTA and FQGNSA. This CDR3 has 15 amino acids.

The J gene is TRBJ1-4, the V gene TRBV7-9, with D perhaps TRBD1 (5 bases). CDR1 and CDR2 (germline): SEHNR, FQNEAQ (reference sequence). The CDR3 has 15 residues. Deletions cut 4 bases from V and 2 bases from J, with 11 bases between. The CDR3: CASSSLGVTNEKLFF. CDR3 bases: TGTGCCAGCAGCTCCTTGGGGGTGACTAATGAAAAACTGTTTTTT.

V is TRBV19 and J is TRBJ2-1; D not certain. Germline CDR1 LNHDA, CDR2 SQIVND (reference sequence). CDR3 length equals 15 residues. The V and J ends lost 3 bases and 4 bases respectively, with 13 bases between them. The DNA of the CDR3 is TGTGCCAGTAGTATCCGGACCGGGCGGTACAATGAGCAGTTCTTC. It yields the protein CASSIRTGRYNEQFF.

This chain links TRBV27 with TRBJ2-2; weak D call: TRBD1 (5 bases). Trimming cost V 6 bases and J 8 bases, with 13 bases left between them. CDR1 is MNHEY, CDR2 SMNVEV, per germline (reference sequence). The length of the CDR3 is 13 residues. The CDR3 DNA sequence: TGTGCCAGCAGCAGGGTTTCGACGGGGGAGCTGTTTTTT. Translating gives CASSRVSTGELFF.

V and J are TRBV12-3 or TRBV12-4 and TRBJ1-5, with D perhaps TRBD1 (5 bases). The CDR3 length is 16 residues. Trimming removed 7 bases from V and 5 bases from J, with 21 bases in between. The CDR3 DNA reads TGTGCCAGCACCCATACCGTCGGGGCGCGGGATCAGCCCCAGCATTTT. Translating gives CASTHTVGARDQPQHF.

This rearrangement joins TRBV28 to TRBJ2-1, with D possibly being TRBD2 (6 bases). Germline V gene data show CDR1 as MDHEN and CDR2 as SYDVKM. The V end was cut by 10 bases, the J end by 7 bases, with 11 bases between. This CDR3 has 11 amino acids. CDR3 loop: CAILAENEQFF. The CDR3 coding sequence is TGTGCCATTTTAGCGGAAAATGAGCAGTTCTTC.

This clonotype was observed many times. This chain connects TRBV12-3 or TRBV12-4 to TRBJ1-2, with no clear D. V dropped 1 base and J dropped 2 bases, with 8 bases sitting between them. The CDR3 contains 14 residues. This chain's CDR3 is CASSLGPPNYGYTF. The DNA of the CDR3 is TGTGCCAGCAGTTTAGGACCGCCAAACTATGGCTACACCTTC.